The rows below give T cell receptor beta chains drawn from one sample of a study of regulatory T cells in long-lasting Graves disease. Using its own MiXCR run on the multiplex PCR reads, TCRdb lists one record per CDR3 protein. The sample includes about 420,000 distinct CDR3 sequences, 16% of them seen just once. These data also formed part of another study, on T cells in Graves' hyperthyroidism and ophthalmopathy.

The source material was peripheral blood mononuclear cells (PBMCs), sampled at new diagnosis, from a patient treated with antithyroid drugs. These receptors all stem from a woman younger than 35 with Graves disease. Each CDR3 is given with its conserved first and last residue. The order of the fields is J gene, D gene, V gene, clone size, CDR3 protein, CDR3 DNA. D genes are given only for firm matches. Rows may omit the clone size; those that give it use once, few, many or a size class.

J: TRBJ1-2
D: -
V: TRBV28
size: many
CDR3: CASSSGPAPNYGYTF
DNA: TGTGCCAGCAGTTCCGGGCCTGCTCCTAACTATGGCTACACCTTC

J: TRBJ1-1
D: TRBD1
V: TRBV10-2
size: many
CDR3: CASSESGQGASNTEAFF
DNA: TGCGCCAGCAGTGAGTCGGGACAGGGGGCATCTAACACTGAAGCTTTCTTT

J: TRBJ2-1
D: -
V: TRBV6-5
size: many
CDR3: CASSYSPRRNEQFF
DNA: TGTGCCAGCAGTTACTCTCCCCGGAGGAATGAGCAGTTCTTC

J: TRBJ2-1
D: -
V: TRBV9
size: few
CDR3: CASSVVGTPYNEQFF
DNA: TGTGCCAGCAGCGTAGTGGGGACACCTTACAATGAGCAGTTCTTC

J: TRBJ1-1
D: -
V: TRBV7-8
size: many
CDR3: CASSKQGQDTEAFF
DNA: TGTGCCAGCAGCAAACAGGGCCAAGACACTGAAGCTTTCTTT

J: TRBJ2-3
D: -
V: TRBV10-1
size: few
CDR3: CASSDPGPLDTQYF
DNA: TGCGCCAGCAGTGATCCCGGACCCCTAGATACGCAGTATTTT

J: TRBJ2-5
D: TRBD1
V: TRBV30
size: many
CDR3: CAWIVQGARWLETQYF
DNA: TGTGCCTGGATAGTGCAGGGGGCGCGATGGTTGGAGACCCAGTACTTC

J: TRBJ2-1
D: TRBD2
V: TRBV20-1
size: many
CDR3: CSAYATGTSRYNEQFF
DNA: TGCAGTGCTTATGCAACCGGGACTAGTAGGTACAATGAGCAGTTCTTC

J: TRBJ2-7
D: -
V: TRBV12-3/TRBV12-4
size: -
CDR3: CASSGGQGHYEQYF
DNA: TGTGCCAGCAGTGGGGGGCAGGGCCACTACGAGCAGTACTTC

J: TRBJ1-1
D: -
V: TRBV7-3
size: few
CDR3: CASSLRGGVMNTEAFF
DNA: TGTGCCAGCAGCTTAAGAGGGGGGGTAATGAACACTGAAGCTTTCTTT

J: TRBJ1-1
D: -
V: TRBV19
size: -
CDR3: CASRPSGQTEAFF
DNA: TGTGCCAGTAGGCCAAGCGGACAGACTGAAGCTTTCTTT

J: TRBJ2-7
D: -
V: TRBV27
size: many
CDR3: CASSFQGPGEQYF
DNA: TGTGCCAGCAGTTTTCAGGGTCCTGGGGAGCAGTACTTC

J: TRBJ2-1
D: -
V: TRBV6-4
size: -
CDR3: CASSLGGRETHGSVNEQFF
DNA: TGTGCCAGCAGCTTAGGCGGCAGGGAAACCCACGGGAGTGTCAATGAGCAGTTCTTC

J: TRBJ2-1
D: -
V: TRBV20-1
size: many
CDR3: CSARSVDEQFF
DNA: TGCAGTGCTAGATCGGTGGATGAGCAGTTCTTC

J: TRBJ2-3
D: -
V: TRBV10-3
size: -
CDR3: CATSDFPGNADTQYF
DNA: TGTGCCACCAGTGATTTCCCGGGTAACGCAGATACGCAGTATTTT

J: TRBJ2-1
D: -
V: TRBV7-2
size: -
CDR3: CASSLAPGDFASYNEQFF
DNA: TGTGCCAGCAGCTTAGCGCCCGGGGACTTTGCCTCCTACAATGAGCAGTTCTTC

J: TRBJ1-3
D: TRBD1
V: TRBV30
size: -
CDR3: CAWSAFRTGTSGNTIYF
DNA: TGTGCCTGGAGTGCCTTCCGGACAGGGACCTCTGGAAACACCATATATTTT

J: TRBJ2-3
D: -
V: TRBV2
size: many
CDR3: CASSEGGGKTDTQYF
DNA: TGTGCCAGCAGTGAAGGTGGGGGCAAGACAGATACGCAGTATTTT

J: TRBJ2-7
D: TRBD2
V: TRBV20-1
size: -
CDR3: CSARGLAGVAREQYF
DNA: TGCAGTGCCAGGGGACTAGCGGGAGTAGCTCGCGAGCAGTACTTC

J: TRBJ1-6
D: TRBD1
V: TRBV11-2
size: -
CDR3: CASSKDTTGWNSPLHF
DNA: TGTGCCAGCAGCAAAGACACGACAGGGTGGAATTCACCCCTCCACTTT

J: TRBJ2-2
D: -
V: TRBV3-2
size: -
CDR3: CASSPRAGTGELFF
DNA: TGTGCCAGCAGCCCAAGGGCAGGTACCGGGGAGCTGTTTTTT

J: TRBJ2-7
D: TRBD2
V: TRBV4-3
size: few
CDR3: CASSQQSAGAYEQYF
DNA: TGCGCCAGCAGCCAACAATCAGCGGGGGCCTACGAGCAGTACTTC

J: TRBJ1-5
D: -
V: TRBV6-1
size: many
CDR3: CASMLTENQPQHF
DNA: TGTGCCAGCATGTTGACAGAAAATCAGCCCCAGCATTTT

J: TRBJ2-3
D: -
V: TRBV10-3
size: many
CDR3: CAISVRDTDTQYF
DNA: TGTGCCATCAGTGTGCGGGACACAGATACGCAGTATTTT

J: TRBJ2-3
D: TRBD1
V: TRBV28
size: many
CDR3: CAITTGAAIPPSTDTQYF
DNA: TGTGCCATCACGACAGGGGCAGCCATACCTCCTAGCACAGATACGCAGTATTTT

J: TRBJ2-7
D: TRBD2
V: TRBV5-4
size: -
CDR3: CASSGGRAGDYEQYF
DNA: TGTGCCAGCAGCGGCGGGAGGGCCGGTGACTACGAGCAGTACTTC

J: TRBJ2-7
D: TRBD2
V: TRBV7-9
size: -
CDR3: CASRPGLAGGHSYEQYF
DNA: TGTGCCAGCAGACCTGGACTAGCGGGAGGCCACTCCTACGAGCAGTACTTC

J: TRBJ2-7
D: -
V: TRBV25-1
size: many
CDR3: CASSETGTGGEQYF
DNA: TGTGCCAGCAGTGAAACTGGGACCGGAGGCGAGCAGTACTTC

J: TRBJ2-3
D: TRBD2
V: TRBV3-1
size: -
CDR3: CASSQGSRAGVGLGSDTQYF
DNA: TGTGCCAGCAGCCAAGGTTCCAGAGCGGGAGTCGGTTTAGGGTCAGATACGCAGTATTTT

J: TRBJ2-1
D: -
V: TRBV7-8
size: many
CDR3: CASSPRRTGATYNEQFF
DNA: TGTGCCAGCAGCCCCCGGCGAACTGGGGCGACGTACAATGAGCAGTTCTTC

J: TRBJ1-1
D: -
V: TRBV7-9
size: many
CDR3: CASSLDDGMNTEAFF
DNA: TGTGCCAGCAGCTTAGATGACGGCATGAACACTGAAGCTTTCTTT

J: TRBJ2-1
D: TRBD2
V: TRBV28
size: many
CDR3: CASSMILAGGPHNEQFF
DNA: TGTGCCAGCAGTATGATTCTAGCGGGAGGGCCCCACAATGAGCAGTTCTTC

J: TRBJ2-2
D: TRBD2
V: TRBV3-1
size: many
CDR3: CASSQGPGGEDTGELFF
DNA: TGTGCCAGCAGCCAAGGGCCGGGGGGTGAGGACACCGGGGAGCTGTTTTTT

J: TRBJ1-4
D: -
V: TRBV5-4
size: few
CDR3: CASSFGFEEKLFF
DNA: TGTGCCAGCAGCTTTGGATTTGAGGAAAAACTGTTTTTT

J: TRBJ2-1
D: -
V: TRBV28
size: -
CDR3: CASSSPGIGGDEQFF
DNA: TGTGCCAGCAGTTCTCCGGGAATCGGGGGCGATGAGCAGTTCTTC

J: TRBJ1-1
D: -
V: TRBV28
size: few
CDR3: CATALLNTEAFF
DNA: TGTGCCACTGCCCTCCTGAACACTGAAGCTTTCTTT

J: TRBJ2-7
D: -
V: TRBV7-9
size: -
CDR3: CASGFEGAYEQYF
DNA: TGTGCCAGCGGCTTTGAGGGTGCCTACGAGCAGTACTTC

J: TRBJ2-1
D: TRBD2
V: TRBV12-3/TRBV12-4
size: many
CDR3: CASSFGPLGGRAVEQFF
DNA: TGTGCCAGCAGTTTTGGTCCACTAGGCGGGAGGGCCGTTGAGCAGTTCTTC

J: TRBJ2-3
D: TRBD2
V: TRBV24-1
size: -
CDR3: CATSDLISGALTDTQYF
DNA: TGTGCCACCAGTGATTTGATTAGCGGGGCCCTCACAGATACGCAGTATTTT

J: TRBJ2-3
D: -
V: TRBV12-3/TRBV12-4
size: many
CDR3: CASSFTNTQYF
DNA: TGTGCCAGCAGTTTCACTAATACGCAGTATTTT

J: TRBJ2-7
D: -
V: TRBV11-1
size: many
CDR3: CASSPTDKGYEQYF
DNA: TGTGCCAGCAGCCCTACGGACAAAGGCTACGAGCAGTACTTC

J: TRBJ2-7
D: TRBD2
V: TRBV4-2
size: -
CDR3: CASSQGLPGRYAQYF
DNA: TGTGCCAGCAGCCAGGGACTACCGGGAAGATACGCGCAGTACTTC